The next 27 T cell receptor beta chains were all read from a single sample in a study of shared clonotypes between healthy human individuals. Profiling relied on immunoSEQ multiplex PCR, and the TCRdb table lists in-frame clones only, not all of them. The table records some 2.1 million clones, 90% to 95% of them present only once. The sample consisted of naive CD4+ T cells sorted from blood. Subset: CD45RA+ positively selected. The receptors derive from a man between 18 and 29 years old in good health.

This clone was recorded only once. This chain connects TRBV7-2 to TRBJ2-7; 8 bases line up with TRBD2. CDR1 and CDR2 from the germline V gene are SGHTA and FQGNSA. Losses at the gene ends were 5 bases for V and 3 bases for J; bases not matched to a gene: 6. The CDR3 runs 14 residues. CDR3 nucleotides: TGTGCCAGCAGCGAGCCGGGGGGGAGCTACGAGCAGTACTTC. Its protein is CASSEPGGSYEQYF.

The chain couples TRBV6-6 to TRBJ2-5; TRBD1 is a possible D gene (6 bases). The CDR3 loop spans 14 amino acids. V was trimmed by 5 bases and J by 2 bases, leaving 12 bases between them. Germline V gives CDR1 MNHNY, CDR2 SVGAGI (reference sequence). The CDR3 DNA is TGTGCCAGCAGTCCACAGGGCTCGCAAGAGACCCAGTACTTC. Translating gives CASSPQGSQETQYF.

The rearrangement joins TRBV4-3 to TRBJ2-7; D is unresolved. The CDR3 is 14 amino acids. CDR1 is LGHNA and CDR2 is YSLEER in the germline V gene. The V end was cut by 4 bases, the J end by 2 bases, with 12 bases between. The CDR3 coding sequence is TGCGCCAGCAGCCCCTCGGACCCAGCCTACGAGCAGTACTTC. Its protein is CASSPSDPAYEQYF.

J is TRBJ1-1 and V is TRBV28; D may be TRBD1 (6 bases). Germline V gene data show CDR1 as MDHEN and CDR2 as SYDVKM. This CDR3 has 14 amino acids. V lost 3 bases to trimming and J lost 3 bases, with 11 bases between them. In nucleotides, the CDR3 is TGTGCCAGCAGTTTGGGGGCCCGGTACACTGAAGCTTTCTTT. The encoded protein is CASSLGARYTEAFF.

This chain connects TRBV20-1 to TRBJ1-1; the D is unclear. The CDR3 is 11 amino acids. Trimming left V 5 bases short and J 8 bases short, with 12 bases between. Germline lookup yields CDR1 DFQATT and CDR2 SNEGSKA (reference sequence). CDR3 sequence (DNA): TGCAGTGCTCCCCGTGTTTCAGAAGCTTTCTTT. This codes for CSAPRVSEAFF.

V usage is TRBV4-3 and J usage is TRBJ2-5; D perhaps matches TRBD1 (6 bases). The V end was cut by 0 bases, the J end by 5 bases, with 10 bases between. The CDR3 covers 14 residues. Germline-derived CDR1 and CDR2 are LGHNA and YSLEER. Here the CDR3 reads CASSQDQGRETQYF. In nucleotides, the CDR3 is TGCGCCAGCAGCCAAGACCAGGGGCGGGAGACCCAGTACTTC.

The chain couples TRBV18 to TRBJ1-5, with 9 bases aligning to TRBD1. Trimming took 6 bases from V and 6 from J; bases not matched to a gene: 9. CDR3 size: 15 residues. CDR1 is KGHSH and CDR2 is LQKENI in the germline V gene. CDR3 in amino acids: CASSSQGAVGQPQHF. Here the CDR3 DNA reads TGTGCCAGCTCGTCACAGGGGGCGGTCGGTCAGCCCCAGCATTTT.

This clone was recorded once. The chain joins TRBV21-1 to TRBJ2-2; the table calls TRBD1, which could not be checked here. TRBV21-1 is a pseudogene segment. The CDR3 has 15 amino acids. This CDR3 reads CASSKDQGDTGELFF. In DNA, the CDR3 is TGTGCCAGCAGCAAAGACCAGGGCGACACCGGGGAGCTGTTTTTT.

The chain couples TRBV2 to TRBJ1-6; D is perhaps TRBD1 (6 bases). CDR1 and CDR2 (germline): SNHLY, FYNNEI. CDR3 length: 14 residues. V lost 7 bases and J 9 bases, leaving 16 bases between the germline ends. DNA of the CDR3: TGTGCCAGCATGCTGAGGGGGGCGAGTTCACCCCTCCACTTT. Translated: CASMLRGASSPLHF.

Turning to this clone: The same CDR3 arises from other DNA sequences in this sample as well. This chain uses TRBV7-2 with TRBJ2-6, with 7 bases aligning to TRBD1. Germline V lookup: CDR1 SGHTA, CDR2 FQGNSA. The trim removed 3 bases at V and 1 base at J, leaving 0 bases unmatched. The length of the CDR3 is 15 residues. The CDR3, as DNA: TGTGCCAGCAGCTTGACAGGGTCTGGGGCCAACGTCCTGACTTTC. Its protein is CASSLTGSGANVLTF. Supplemented by reference TRBV7-2 and TRBJ2-6, the full variable domain reads GAGVSQSPSNKVTEKGKDVELRCDPISGHTALYWYRQSLGQGLEFLIYFQGNSAPDKSGLPSDRFSAERTGGSVSTLTIQRTQQEDSAVYLCASSLTGSGANVLTFGAGSRLTVL.

Only one count was recorded for this clone. In the same sample, other DNA sequences code for this CDR3. The chain employs TRBV30 and TRBJ1-1; D not certain. CDR3 length: 15 residues. With 0 bases removed from V and 1 base from J, the gap between germline ends came to 12 bases. Germline V gives CDR1 GTSNPN, CDR2 SVGIG (reference sequence). CDR3 in amino acids: CAWSVRGTGNTEAFF. The CDR3, as DNA: TGTGCCTGGAGTGTACGGGGTACTGGGAACACTGAAGCTTTCTTT.

The chain carries TRBV18 and TRBJ1-3; D is perhaps TRBD1 (5 bases). This CDR3 spans 13 amino acids. The V gene's germline CDR1 is KGHSH and CDR2 LQKENI. Trimming left V 1 base short and J 6 bases short, with 7 bases between. This CDR3 reads CASSPRRENTIYF. The CDR3 bases are TGTGCCAGCTCACCACGCAGGGAAAACACCATATATTTT.

This chain connects TRBV15 to TRBJ2-1, with TRBD1 matching over 7 bases. Germline V gives CDR1 LNHNV, CDR2 YYDKDF (reference sequence). Trimming at V came to 5 bases and at J to 6 bases, leaving 10 bases not matched to a gene. This CDR3 is built from 15 residues. Written as DNA, the CDR3 is TGTGCCACCAGCGTAAGACAGGGAAGGGGCAATGAGCAGTTCTTC. Translation gives CATSVRQGRGNEQFF.

This clone has just one count. This chain connects TRBV15 to TRBJ1-2; TRBD1 matches at 7 bases. The V gene end was trimmed by 5 bases and the J gene end by 2 bases; junction bases not matched to a gene: 8. The CDR3 spans 15 residues. Per germline, CDR1 LNHNV and CDR2 YYDKDF (reference sequence). The CDR3: CATSFDQGGNYGYTF. In DNA, the CDR3 is TGTGCCACCAGCTTCGACCAGGGGGGGAACTATGGCTACACCTTC.

CDR3 coding DNA: TGTGCCAGCAGTTACCTCACTAGCTACAATGAGCAGTTCTTC. This encodes CASSYLTSYNEQFF. J is TRBJ2-1 and V is TRBV6-5, with D perhaps matching TRBD2 (5 bases). Per germline, CDR1 MNHEY and CDR2 SVGAGI. This CDR3 has 14 residues. V was shortened by 2 bases and J by 3 bases, with 8 bases between the two germline ends.

The chain combines TRBV28 with TRBJ1-5; no clear D. V lost 5 bases, J lost 3 bases, and 8 bases lay in between. The CDR3 is made up of 13 amino acids. CDR1 and CDR2 from the germline V gene are MDHEN and SYDVKM. This CDR3 is CASSGNLNQPQHF. The CDR3 coding sequence is TGTGCCAGCAGTGGGAACCTCAATCAGCCCCAGCATTTT. Full variable domain (rest looked up from reference TRBV28 and TRBJ1-5): DVKVTQSSRYLVKRTGEKVFLECVQDMDHENMFWYRQDPGLGLRLIYFSYDVKMKEKGDIPEGYSVSREKKERFSLILESASTNQTSMYLCASSGNLNQPQHFGDGTRLSIL.

Points on this clone: Other DNA sequences of this sample code for an identical CDR3. The chain couples TRBV2 to TRBJ2-7; D perhaps matches TRBD2 (5 bases). Trimming took 4 bases from V and 6 from J, leaving 7 bases between them. This CDR3 is 11 amino acids long. CDR1 is SNHLY and CDR2 is FYNNEI in the germline V gene. CDR3 DNA: TGTGCCAGCAGTGTGGGAGCCGAGCAGTACTTC. Translation: CASSVGAEQYF.

As for this clone: The sample holds other DNA sequences that translate to the same CDR3. This chain joins TRBV6-5 and TRBJ1-4; TRBD1 matches 9 bases. V lost 2 bases to trimming and J lost 8 bases; unmatched junction nucleotides: 3. The CDR3 is 14 residues long. Per the germline V gene, CDR1 is MNHEY and CDR2 is SVGAGI. The CDR3 nucleotides read TGTGCCAGCAGTTACAGGACAGGGGACGAAAAACTGTTTTTT. Translating gives CASSYRTGDEKLFF.

V is TRBV5-1 and J is TRBJ2-2; 7 bases map to TRBD1. In germline, CDR1 is SGHRS, CDR2 YFSETQ. Germline trimming cut 7 bases from V and 3 bases from J; bases unmatched to any gene: 9. This CDR3 has 15 residues. The CDR3 loop reads CASSFPDRDTGELFF. CDR3 nucleotides: TGCGCCAGCTCATTTCCAGACAGGGACACCGGGGAGCTGTTTTTT.

The rearrangement uses TRBV6-5 and TRBJ2-7; D is possibly TRBD1 (6 bases). The CDR3 spans 15 residues. The V gene's germline CDR1 is MNHEY and CDR2 SVGAGI. Trimming stripped 5 bases from V and 6 bases from J, with 20 bases between. The CDR3 is CASSPKLGTLTEQYF. The CDR3, as DNA: TGTGCCAGCAGTCCTAAGCTGGGGACATTAACCGAGCAGTACTTC.

The DNA for the CDR3 is TGTGCCAGCATGGTGTGGGGAGTGACTAATGAAAAACTGTTTTTT. Its translation is CASMVWGVTNEKLFF. The chain is built from TRBV2 and TRBJ1-4; D gene unclear. The CDR3 is 15 amino acids. V was clipped by 7 bases and J by 2 bases, with 14 bases between them. Looked up from germline, CDR1 is SNHLY and CDR2 is FYNNEI.

This chain connects TRBV7-3 to TRBJ2-7; no clear D. The CDR3 length is 10 residues. The V and J ends lost 6 bases and 1 base respectively, with 1 base between them. Germline V gene data show CDR1 as SGHTA and CDR2 as FQGTGA. CDR3 sequence reads: CASRSYEQYF. The CDR3 nucleotides read TGTGCCAGCAGGTCCTACGAGCAGTACTTC.

This clone has only one observation. Here the CDR3 reads CASSIQGTEQYF. DNA of the CDR3: TGTGCCAGTAGTATCCAGGGGACCGAGCAGTACTTC. V usage is TRBV19 and J usage is TRBJ2-7; tentative D call: TRBD1 (6 bases). Germline V lookup: CDR1 LNHDA, CDR2 SQIVND (reference sequence). CDR3 length equals 12 residues. V lost 3 bases and J lost 6, with 9 bases in between.

V is TRBV5-4 and J is TRBJ1-4; D is unclear. The V end was cut by 0 bases, the J end by 2 bases, with 8 bases between. Germline CDR1 SGHNT, CDR2 YYREEE (reference sequence). The CDR3 covers 15 residues. The CDR3: CASSLGQTTNEKLFF. In nucleotides, the CDR3 is TGTGCCAGCAGCTTGGGGCAGACCACTAATGAAAAACTGTTTTTT.

This chain joins TRBV5-1 and TRBJ2-3, with D hard to call. Looked up from germline, CDR1 is SGHRS and CDR2 is YFSETQ. This CDR3 is built from 16 residues. Trimming took 0 bases from V and 0 from J, leaving 11 bases between them. As DNA, the CDR3 is TGCGCCAGCAGCTTGGTGTTAGGCAGGAGCACAGATACGCAGTATTTT. Its translation is CASSLVLGRSTDTQYF.

The chain has TRBV9 and TRBJ2-6; D unclear. Germline CDR1 reads SGDLS; CDR2 reads YYNGEE. V lost 3 bases and J lost 3, with 4 bases in between. The CDR3 loop spans 13 amino acids. The DNA of the CDR3 is TGTGCCAGCAGCGGTGGTGGGGCCAACGTCCTGACTTTC. Its protein is CASSGGGANVLTF.

V usage is TRBV29-1 and J usage is TRBJ2-4; D call uncertain. Germline values: CDR1 SQVTM, CDR2 ANQGSEA. V lost 1 base and J lost 7, with 11 bases in between. The CDR3 extends over 13 amino acids. CDR3 in DNA: TGCAGCGTTGAAGGGACCCAAGGGAACATTCAGTACTTC. Its protein is CSVEGTQGNIQYF.